The 3 T cell receptor beta chains below all came from one sample that was sequenced in a study of regulatory T cells in long-lasting Graves disease. TCR beta libraries were built with iRepertoire HTBI primers and Arm-PCR of CDR3 regions. TCRdb re-called the multiplex PCR reads through MiXCR, storing one row per CDR3 protein. The data contain roughly 430,000 distinct CDR3 sequences, 15% to 20% of them singletons. Time point described: newly diagnosed GD, antithyroid drugs for less than 3 months. The TCR library used RNA extracted from PBMCs. This sample also belongs to another study, concerning T cells in Graves' hyperthyroidism and ophthalmopathy.

The material sequenced was peripheral blood mononuclear cells (PBMCs), taken at new diagnosis, from a patient treated with antithyroid drugs. The receptors stem from a woman aged 25-40 years with Graves disease.

The gene calls are TRBV6-2 or TRBV6-3 and TRBJ2-3, with 8 bases that match TRBD2. The V and J ends lost 7 bases and 8 bases, in that order; junction bases with no gene match: 8. The germline V gene encodes CDR1 MNHEY and CDR2 SVGEGT. The length of the CDR3 is 13 residues. CDR3 sequence (DNA): TGTGCCAGCACCCCGGGAGGGGAGGTTACGCAGTATTTT. It encodes CASTPGGEVTQYF.

Details on this clonotype: One end of the junction is discordant with germline, which a read error may explain. This chain connects TRBV14 to TRBJ2-1; 8 bases are a match to TRBD2. There are 17 residues in the CDR3. Germline loops: CDR1 SGHDN, CDR2 FVKESK. The CDR3 nucleotides read TGTGCCAGCAGCCACCGCCAAAGCGGGAGCTCCTACAATGAGCAGTCCTTC. Protein product: CASSHRQSGSSYNEQSF. Full variable domain (rest looked up from reference TRBV14 and TRBJ2-1): EAGVTQFPSHSVIEKGQTVTLRCDPISGHDNLYWYRRVMGKEIKFLLHFVKESKQDESGMPNNRFLAERTGGTYSTLKVQPAELEDSGVYFCASSHRQSGSSYNEQSFGPGTRLTVL.

There are many counts of this clonotype. The rearrangement joins TRBV3-1 to TRBJ2-7; TRBD2 matches at 10 bases. Trimming removed 1 base from V and 8 bases from J; junction bases left unmatched: 5. This CDR3 has 14 residues. Germline-derived CDR1 and CDR2 are LGHDT and YNNKEL (reference sequence). CDR3 in amino acids: CASSQASGRGKQYF. As DNA, the CDR3 is TGTGCCAGCAGCCAAGCTAGCGGGAGAGGTAAGCAGTACTTC.